The 20 T cell receptor beta chains in this list originate from one sample, sequenced in a study of metastatic and nonmetastatic thyroid tumors. Patients underwent thyroid surgery, and none had received any treatment before it. TCRdb re-clonotyped the PCR reads via MiXCR. The sample consists of approximately 16,000 clones, roughly an eighth of them appearing once. The specimen was tumor tissue. These receptors were collected from a female donor with papillary thyroid cancer or a benign thyroid nodule (not recorded which). Some clones in this sample may be carry-over from other donors' samples.

This clone was seen more than once but under ten times. The chain recombines TRBV6-1 with TRBJ2-1; 11 bases map to TRBD2. Germline values: CDR1 MNHNS, CDR2 SASEGT. The CDR3 length is 14 residues. V lost 7 bases, J lost 5 bases, and 4 bases stayed unmatched. The CDR3 sequence: CASIRLAGNNEQFF. The DNA for the CDR3 is TGTGCCAGCATTCGACTAGCGGGAAACAATGAGCAGTTCTTC.

This rearrangement joins TRBV12-3 or TRBV12-4 to TRBJ2-3, with a tentative D call TRBD1 (6 bases). This CDR3 has 14 residues. V lost 6 bases and J 0 bases, leaving 10 bases between the germline ends. The CDR3 coding sequence is TGTGCCAGCAGCCGGCAGGGGAGCACAGATACGCAGTATTTT. Translation gives CASSRQGSTDTQYF.

This clone was recorded at least ten times. The J gene is TRBJ1-2, the V gene TRBV18; TRBD1 agrees at 7 bases. Per the germline V gene, CDR1 is KGHSH and CDR2 is LQKENI. The CDR3 has 14 amino acids. The ends lost 1 base at V and 4 bases at J; junction bases unmatched: 3. CDR3 amino acids: CASSPLGQIYGYTF. The CDR3 region has the DNA TGTGCCAGCTCACCACTGGGACAGATCTATGGCTACACCTTC.

This clone occurred many times. The chain links TRBV20-1 to TRBJ2-1; a weak D match, TRBD2 (7 bases). The V gene's germline CDR1 is DFQATT and CDR2 SNEGSKA (reference sequence). The length of the CDR3 is 13 residues. V was shortened by 5 bases and J by 9 bases, with 17 bases between the two germline ends. The CDR3 spells CSARGGGLGEQFF. CDR3 bases: TGCAGTGCTCGAGGGGGGGGCCTCGGTGAGCAGTTCTTC.

This clone was picked up a small number of times. One end of the junction fails to match germline, which may point to a read error. V is TRBV6-2 or TRBV6-3 and J is TRBJ2-3, with 7 bases matching TRBD2. Germline V CDR1 and CDR2: MNHEY, SVGEGT. This CDR3 has 15 amino acids. DNA for the CDR3: TGTGCCAGCAGTGACTCCGGGACTATCGGAGATACGCAGTATTTT. Translation gives CASSDSGTIGDTQYF.

Ten or more counts support this clone. V usage is TRBV7-8 and J usage is TRBJ2-2; 7 nucleotides agree with TRBD2. CDR3 size: 16 residues. V shed 4 bases, J shed 1 base, and the junction held 6 bases outside the gene matches. Germline values: CDR1 SGHVS, CDR2 FQNEAQ. CDR3 nucleotides: TGTGCCAGCAGCTCCCTAGCGGATGGGAACACCGGGGAGCTGTTTTTT. Its protein product is CASSSLADGNTGELFF. The entire variable domain, with the rest obtained from reference TRBV7-8 and TRBJ2-2, is as follows: GAGVSQSPRYKVAKRGQDVALRCDPISGHVSLFWYQQALGQGPEFLTYFQNEAQLDKSGLPSDRFFAERPEGSVSTLKIQRTQQEDSAVYLCASSSLADGNTGELFFGEGSRLTVL.

This clone was found many times. V gene TRBV29-1 combines with J gene TRBJ2-3; possible D gene TRBD1, 5 bases. The germline CDR1 and CDR2 sequences are SQVTM and ANQGSEA. The germline V and J ends were trimmed by 4 bases and 5 bases, with 10 bases remaining between them. The CDR3 runs to 12 residues. CDR3 residues: CSVVGREDTQYF. The CDR3 DNA reads TGCAGCGTTGTGGGCAGGGAAGATACGCAGTATTTT.

The V call is TRBV4-3, the J call TRBJ1-1, with a tentative D call TRBD1 (5 bases). The CDR3 is 14 amino acids. Germline V gene data show CDR1 as LGHNA and CDR2 as YSLEER. Between the trimmed V and J ends, which lost 1 base and 4 bases, there was a span of 10 bases. CDR3 DNA: TGCGCCAGCAGCCAAGCGAAGGGGACCACTGAAGCTTTCTTT. Protein: CASSQAKGTTEAFF.

In this sample, this clone turned up many times. CDR3 sequence reads: CASSPRRMEGAFYGYTF. Written as DNA, the CDR3 is TGTGCCAGCTCACCACGGAGAATGGAGGGGGCATTTTATGGCTACACCTTC. The chain has TRBV18 and TRBJ1-2, with 7 positions matching TRBD1. V gave up 1 base and J gave up 5 bases; unmatched junction bases: 13. The CDR3 has 17 residues. Germline assignment: CDR1 KGHSH and CDR2 LQKENI. Based on the CDR3 plus reference TRBV18 and TRBJ1-2, the full variable domain is NAGVMQNPRHLVRRRGQEARLRCSPMKGHSHVYWYRQLPEEGLKFMVYLQKENIIDESGMPKERFSAEFPKEGPSILRIQQVVRGDSAAYFCASSPRRMEGAFYGYTFGSGTRLTVV.

This clone was observed many times. This rearrangement joins TRBV6-1 to TRBJ1-5; no definite D call. CDR1 MNHNS and CDR2 SASEGT come from the germline V gene. The CDR3 is 12 amino acids. V was trimmed by 7 bases and J by 2 bases, leaving 6 bases between them. The CDR3 region is CASTRGNQPQHF. In DNA, the CDR3 is TGTGCCAGCACGCGGGGCAATCAGCCCCAGCATTTT.

This clone was found a few times. V gene TRBV27 combines with J gene TRBJ2-7, with D unresolved. The CDR3 totals 13 residues. The germline V gene encodes CDR1 MNHEY and CDR2 SMNVEV (reference sequence). V was pared by 5 bases and J by 2 bases, with 10 bases between. CDR3 amino acids: CASSAGRTYEQYF. CDR3 DNA sequence: TGTGCCAGCAGTGCCGGACGGACCTACGAGCAGTACTTC.

This clone came up many times. The chain employs TRBV6-1 and TRBJ1-4; TRBD1 is a possible D gene (6 bases). Looked up from germline, CDR1 is MNHNS and CDR2 is SASEGT. Trimming shortened V by 5 bases and J by 5 bases, and 12 bases separated the two germline ends. The CDR3 is 14 residues long. This chain's CDR3 is CASSPGGTNEKLFF. The CDR3 bases are TGTGCCAGCAGTCCGGGTGGGACAAATGAAAAACTGTTTTTT.

This clone was seen at least ten times. The DNA of the CDR3 is TGTGCCACCGGGCGGGAGGGCCTAAGGACCGGGGAGCTGTTTTTT. It is translated as CATGREGLRTGELFF. This chain connects TRBV19 to TRBJ2-2; 9 nucleotides align to TRBD2. The ends lost 10 bases at V and 5 bases at J; junction bases unmatched: 11. Per the germline V gene, CDR1 is LNHDA and CDR2 is SQIVND (reference sequence). This CDR3 contains 15 residues.

The J gene is TRBJ2-7, the V gene TRBV4-1; D may be TRBD1 (6 bases). The CDR3 covers 13 residues. Germline CDR1 MGHRA, CDR2 YSYEKL. V was trimmed by 4 bases and J by 3 bases, leaving 10 bases between them. The CDR3 DNA is TGCGCCAGCAGCCCCCCGGACAGCTACGAGCAGTACTTC. Translation gives CASSPPDSYEQYF.

This clone was found a few times. The V call is TRBV6-6, the J call TRBJ2-7; 12 bases are shared with TRBD2. CDR1 is MNHNY and CDR2 is SVGAGI in the germline V gene (reference sequence). This CDR3 is built from 17 residues. J lost 13 bases, V lost 0 bases, and 16 bases had no gene match. The CDR3 region is CASSYSLAGGSSYEKYF. The CDR3 DNA sequence: TGTGCCAGCAGTTACTCCCTAGCGGGAGGGAGCTCCTACGAGAAATACTTC.

There are many counts of this clone. One end of the junction is discordant with germline, which a read error may explain. The rearrangement uses TRBV9 and TRBJ2-7; D unresolved. Germline V gene sequence: CDR1 SGDLS, CDR2 YYNGEE. The CDR3 loop spans 8 amino acids. The CDR3 nucleotides read TGTGCCAGCAGGCCCTTCTCCTTC. Translated, it gives CASRPFSF.

This clone showed up just a few times. The chain is built from TRBV19 and TRBJ1-5; 8 nucleotides agree with TRBD1. The germline CDR1 and CDR2 sequences are LNHDA and SQIVND (reference sequence). The ends lost 9 bases at V and 1 base at J; junction bases unmatched: 11. The CDR3 runs 16 residues. The CDR3 sequence: CASSTGGYTSNQPQHF. The CDR3 nucleotides are TGTGCCAGCTCCACAGGGGGGTATACGAGCAATCAGCCCCAGCATTTT.

The gene calls are TRBV28 and TRBJ1-2; D unclear. Trimming left V 3 bases short and J 4 bases short, with 6 bases between. CDR1 is MDHEN, CDR2 SYDVKM, per germline. CDR3 length equals 12 residues. The CDR3 reads CASSFASYGYTF. The CDR3 DNA reads TGTGCCAGCAGTTTCGCATCCTATGGCTACACCTTC.

The table lists this clone with many counts. The CDR3 region is CASSSPRVAYEQFF. The DNA for the CDR3 is TGTGCCAGCAGCTCCCCTCGGGTGGCGTATGAGCAGTTCTTC. This chain links TRBV27 with TRBJ2-1, with D unclear. V was trimmed by 6 bases and J by 8 bases, leaving 17 bases between them. Germline V gives CDR1 MNHEY, CDR2 SMNVEV (reference sequence). The CDR3 covers 14 residues.

This clone was detected ten times or more. The J gene is TRBJ2-7, the V gene TRBV7-2; no clear D gene. The V gene's germline CDR1 is SGHTA and CDR2 FQGNSA. CDR3 size: 11 residues. The V end lost 3 bases, the J end lost 1 base, and 1 base lay between the germline ends. In nucleotides, the CDR3 is TGTGCCAGCAGCTTGTCCTACGAGCAGTACTTC. Its translation is CASSLSYEQYF.